This TCR beta chain derives from a study of radiotherapy plus CTLA-4 blockade in lung cancer. Produced via immunoSEQ multiplex PCR; TCRdb's table is partial and in-frame only. The sample has 80,000 to 100,000 clones; just over 85% are singletons. Germline V lookup: CDR1 SGHNT, CDR2 YENEEA. V was pared by 4 bases and J by 2 bases, with 5 bases of the junction left unmatched. The CDR3 runs to 14 residues. The origin of this receptor is a human donor with non-small cell lung cancer that progressed on radiotherapy plus ipilimumab. The J gene is TRBJ2-7, the V gene TRBV11-3; 7 bases are shared with TRBD2. The sequencing here drew on peripheral blood, taken from a patient treated with radiotherapy plus ipilimumab. CDR3 coding DNA: TGTGCCAGCAGCTCCCGACTAGCAGCCTACGAGCAGTACTTC. This encodes CASSSRLAAYEQYF.